This T cell receptor (beta chain) was obtained from a study of shared clonotypes between healthy human individuals. Study-wide background: The people who gave samples were a couple of women and three men aged 18 to 49. Study-wide results and limits: It was observed that 5% to 6.5% of naive CD4 clonotypes were shared across four donors. It was anticipated that sequencing depth would influence how many clonotypes donors shared.

Original analysis: Quality scores were absent from the junction-only immunoSEQ sequences, so filtering differed. Measured with immunoSEQ multiplex PCR; TCRdb has only the in-frame clones, and not every one. That table supplies the V and J calls and clone size; D and trimming were determined from the DNA. The sample shows about 1 million clones, 65% to 80% of them seen only once. As for this clone: No antigen is known for it.

This TCR was recovered from a man younger than 35 in good health. Sequenced: memory CD4+ T cells sorted from blood. Noted subset: CD45RA-negative fraction.

CDR3 DNA: TGTGCCAGCAGCCGAATAGGGACAGCAAGAAACACCATATATTTT. Translating it yields CASSRIGTARNTIYF. This sequence joins TRBV11-2 and TRBJ1-3, with 7 bases aligning to TRBD1. The length of the CDR3 is 15 residues. After removal of 5 bases from V and 5 bases from J, the junction contained 9 bases not matched to a gene. The germline V gene encodes CDR1 SGHAT and CDR2 FQNNGV.